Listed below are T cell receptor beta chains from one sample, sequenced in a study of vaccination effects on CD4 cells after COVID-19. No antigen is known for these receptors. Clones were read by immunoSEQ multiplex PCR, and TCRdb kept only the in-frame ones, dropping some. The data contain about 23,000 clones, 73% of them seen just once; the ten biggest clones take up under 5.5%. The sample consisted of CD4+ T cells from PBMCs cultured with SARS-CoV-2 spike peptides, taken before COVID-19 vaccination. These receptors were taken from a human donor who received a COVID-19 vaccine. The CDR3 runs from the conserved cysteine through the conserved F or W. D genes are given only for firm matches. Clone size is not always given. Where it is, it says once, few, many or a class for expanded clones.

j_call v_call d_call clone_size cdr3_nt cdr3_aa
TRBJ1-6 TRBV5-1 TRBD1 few TGCGCCAGCCTGGGACAGGGGAATTCACCCCTCCACTTT CASLGQGNSPLHF
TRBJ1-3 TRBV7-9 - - TGTGCCAGCAGAGAGGGCCTCCTCCGAAACACCATATATTTT CASREGLLRNTIYF
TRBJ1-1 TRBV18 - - TGTGCCAGCTCACCGGGGACTGAAGCTTTCTTT CASSPGTEAFF
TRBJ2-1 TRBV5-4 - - TGTGCCAGCAGCGTACAGGACGGGGGAAACAATGAGCAGTTCTTC CASSVQDGGNNEQFF
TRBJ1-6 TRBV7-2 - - TGTGCCAGCAGGTTGGACATTTCACCCCTCCACTTT CASRLDISPLHF
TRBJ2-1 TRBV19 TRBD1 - TGTGCCAGTACCTCCGGGACAGGGGGCGAAGATGAGCAGTTCTTC CASTSGTGGEDEQFF
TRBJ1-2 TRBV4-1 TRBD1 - TGCGCCAGCAGCCAAGGACAGGGAGCTTTCTATGGCTACACCTTC CASSQGQGAFYGYTF
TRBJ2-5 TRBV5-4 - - TGTGCCAGCAGCCCCACAGGGTTGGAGACCCAGTACTTC CASSPTGLETQYF
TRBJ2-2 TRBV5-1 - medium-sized TGCGCCAGCAGGGAGATGGGGGGTCTATACACCGGGGAGCTGTTTTTT CASREMGGLYTGELFF
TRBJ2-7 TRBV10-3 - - TGTGCCATCAGTGCGGTAGGCCGGGTGGAGCAGTACTTC CAISAVGRVEQYF
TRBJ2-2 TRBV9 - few TGTGCCAGCAGCGTAGCGGGGGTAAACACCGGGGAGCTGTTTTTT CASSVAGVNTGELFF
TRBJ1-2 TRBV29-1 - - TGCAGCGTTGAAGACCCAGGGGCCTATGGCTACACCTTC CSVEDPGAYGYTF
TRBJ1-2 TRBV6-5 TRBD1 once TGTGCCAGCAGACTGGGACAGGGAACTTATGGCTACACCTTC CASRLGQGTYGYTF
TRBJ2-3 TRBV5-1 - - TGCGCCAGCAGCTTGTCAGGGGGGCTCAGCACAGATACGCAGTATTTT CASSLSGGLSTDTQYF
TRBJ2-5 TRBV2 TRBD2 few TGTGCCAGCAGTCCCGGGACTAGCGGCCTAGAGACCCAGTACTTC CASSPGTSGLETQYF
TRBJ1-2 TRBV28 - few TGTGCCAGCAGTTTAGCCCCAGGGTCCCGCGGCTACACCTTC CASSLAPGSRGYTF
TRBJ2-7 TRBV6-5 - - TGTGCCAGCAGTTACTCGAGTGCCTCAGGGACTTACGAGCAGTACTTC CASSYSSASGTYEQYF
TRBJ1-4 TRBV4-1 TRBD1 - TGCGCCAGCAGCCAAGCTGGTCCAGGGGGGAGGGAAAAACTGTTTTTT CASSQAGPGGREKLFF
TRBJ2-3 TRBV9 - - TGTGCCAGCAGCGGGGTCACAGATACGCAGTATTTT CASSGVTDTQYF
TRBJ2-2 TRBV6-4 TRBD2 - TGTGCCAGTCGCGGGACTAGCGAGTCCGGGGAGCTGTTTTTT CASRGTSESGELFF
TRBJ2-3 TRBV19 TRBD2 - TGTGCCAGTAGTATCGGGACTAGCGGGGGGGCCCGTACGCAGTATTTT CASSIGTSGGARTQYF
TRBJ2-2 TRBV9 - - TGTGCCAGCAGCGTAGCGGGAGCCAACACCGGGGAGCTGTTTTTT CASSVAGANTGELFF
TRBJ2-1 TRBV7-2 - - TGTGCCAGCAGCTCACGACTAGGCAATGAGCAGTTCTTC CASSSRLGNEQFF
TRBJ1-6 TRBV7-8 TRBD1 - TGTGCCAGCAGCCCTACCCGGGACAGGGCCCCGGGCTTGGACCTCCACTTT CASSPTRDRAPGLDLHF
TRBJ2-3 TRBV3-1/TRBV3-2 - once TGTGCCAGCAGCCAAGCTGGGGGACCCGGCACAGATACGCAGTATTTT CASSQAGGPGTDTQYF
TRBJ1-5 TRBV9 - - TGTGCCAGCAGCCCGGGTCCAAATGGGCAGCCCCAGCATTTT CASSPGPNGQPQHF
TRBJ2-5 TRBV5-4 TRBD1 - TGTGCCAGCAGCCGTGACAGGGGGGGTGAGACCCAGTACTTC CASSRDRGGETQYF
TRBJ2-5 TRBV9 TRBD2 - TGTGCCAGCAGCGTGAGCGGGGGGGCAGGGCAAGAGACCCAGTACTTC CASSVSGGAGQETQYF
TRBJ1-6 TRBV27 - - TGTGCCAGCCAATCTCCGGGACGGAGTAATTCACCCCTCCACTTT CASQSPGRSNSPLHF
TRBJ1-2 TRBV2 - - TGTGCCAGCAGTGAGGGGGGCAACTATGGCTACACCTTC CASSEGGNYGYTF
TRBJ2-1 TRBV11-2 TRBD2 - TGTGCCAGCAGCCTTAGCGGGGTTTACAATGAGCAGTTCTTC CASSLSGVYNEQFF
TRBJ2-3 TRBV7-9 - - TGTGCCAGCACCCCGAAAGGGTCCCCGAATACGCAGTATTTT CASTPKGSPNTQYF
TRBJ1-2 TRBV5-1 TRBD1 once TGCGCCAGCAGCCCATCGGGACAGGACTATGGCTACACCTTC CASSPSGQDYGYTF
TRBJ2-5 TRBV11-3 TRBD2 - TGTGCCAGCAGCTCCCGTACTGGGGAGGGAACCCAGTACTTC CASSSRTGEGTQYF
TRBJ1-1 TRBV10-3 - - TGTGCCACGGAGGACGAGGGGATGAACACTGAAGCTTTCTTT CATEDEGMNTEAFF
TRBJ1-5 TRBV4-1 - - TGCGCCAGCAGCCCTTCGGGGAGGGGAAGCAATCAGCCCCAGCATTTT CASSPSGRGSNQPQHF
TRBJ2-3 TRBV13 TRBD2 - TGTGCCAGCAGCTTAGGCCGCGGGCTAGCGGGAGGGGCTACGCAGTATTTT CASSLGRGLAGGATQYF
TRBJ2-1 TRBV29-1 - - TGCAGCGTCCCTGAGGTGATCCGGTACAATGAGCAGTTCTTC CSVPEVIRYNEQFF
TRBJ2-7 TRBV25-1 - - TGTGCCAGCAGTGAGGGGGCCCCCTACGAGCAGTACTTC CASSEGAPYEQYF
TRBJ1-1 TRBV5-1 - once TGCGCCAGCAGCGGAGGGACTGGGAGAAGGACTGAAGCTTTCTTT CASSGGTGRRTEAFF
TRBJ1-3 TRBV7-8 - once TGTGCCAGCAGCTTAGTTGGGGGCACGGGGACTGGAAACACCATATATTTT CASSLVGGTGTGNTIYF
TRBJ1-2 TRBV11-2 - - TGTGCCAGCAGCTCCCTGCTGGGGGGCGGCTACACCTTC CASSSLLGGGYTF
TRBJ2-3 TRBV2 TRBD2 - TGTGCCAGCAGTGTGAGGGCTAGCGGGCGGACAGATACGCAGTATTTT CASSVRASGRTDTQYF
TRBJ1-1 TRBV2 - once TGTGCCAGCAGTGTCCGGGCAGGTCTTGGGAAGACTGAAGCTTTCTTT CASSVRAGLGKTEAFF
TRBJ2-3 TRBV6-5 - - TGTGCCAGCAGTCAGGCAGATACGCAGTATTTT CASSQADTQYF
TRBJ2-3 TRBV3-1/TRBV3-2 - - TGTGCCAGCAGCCAAGCTAAAAGCACTAGCACAGATACGCAGTATTTT CASSQAKSTSTDTQYF
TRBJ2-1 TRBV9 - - TGTGCCAGCAGCGGGACGGCAGATTACAATGAGCAGTTCTTC CASSGTADYNEQFF
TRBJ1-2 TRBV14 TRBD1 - TGTGCCAGCAGCCAAAACCGGGACAGGGGGCGCTTGGGCTATGGCTACACCTTC CASSQNRDRGRLGYGYTF
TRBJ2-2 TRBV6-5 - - TGTGCCAGCAGTTACTCTGGGAAGGGACCCGGGGAGCTGTTTTTT CASSYSGKGPGELFF
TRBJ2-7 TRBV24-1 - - TGTGCCACCAGTAGGGGAAACTACGAGCAGTACTTC CATSRGNYEQYF